These 23 T cell receptor beta chains were all obtained from the same sample, sequenced in a study of T cells after yellow fever vaccination. A single record per CDR3 protein comes from TCRdb applying MiXCR to the 5' RACE reads. The data hold some 160,000 distinct CDR3 sequences, with roughly 9% observed a single time. Sequences were derived from CD8+ T cells sorted from PBMCs, sampled 45 days after the yellow fever booster vaccination. The receptors here all came from a man aged 18-30 years who received the YFV17D yellow fever vaccine.

Only a few counts were recorded for this clonotype. The chain couples TRBV2 to TRBJ2-1; no reliable D call. Germline V CDR1 and CDR2: SNHLY, FYNNEI. There are 13 residues in the CDR3. V gave up 6 bases and J gave up 7 bases, with 13 bases separating them. CDR3 region: CASSQTSVNEQFF. The CDR3 nucleotides read TGTGCCAGCAGCCAGACCTCGGTAAATGAGCAGTTCTTC.

This sequence joins TRBV6-2 or TRBV6-3 and TRBJ1-2; no clear D. Germline lookup yields CDR1 MNHEY and CDR2 SVGEGT. CDR3 size: 15 residues. V was pared by 2 bases and J by 0 bases, with 10 bases between. The CDR3 region is CASSYVGDPNYGYTF. CDR3 sequence (DNA): TGTGCCAGCAGTTACGTCGGGGATCCTAACTATGGCTACACCTTC.

This clonotype was counted only a few times. The gene calls are TRBV9 and TRBJ1-6; 10 positions match TRBD1. Trimming removed 4 bases from V and 10 bases from J; junction bases left unmatched: 14. Germline V gene data show CDR1 as SGDLS and CDR2 as YYNGEE. The CDR3 spans 17 residues. The CDR3 protein is CASSSRSGGTGVSPLHF. Written as DNA, the CDR3 is TGTGCCAGCAGCTCGAGATCGGGGGGGACAGGGGTATCACCCCTCCACTTT.

The sample holds many counts of this clonotype. V gene TRBV12-3 or TRBV12-4 combines with J gene TRBJ1-5, with TRBD1 matching 7 bases. CDR3 length: 14 amino acids. The V segment lost 6 bases and the J segment 6 bases; nucleotides outside the gene matches: 8. CDR3 sequence (DNA): TGTGCCAGCAGCCTTGACAGGGCGAGTCAGCCCCAGCATTTT. Its translation: CASSLDRASQPQHF.

The chain links TRBV19 to TRBJ1-1; D might be TRBD1 (6 bases). Germline V CDR1 and CDR2: LNHDA, SQIVND (reference sequence). This CDR3 spans 15 amino acids. V dropped 6 bases and J dropped 2 bases, with 16 bases sitting between them. In DNA, the CDR3 is TGTGCCAGTAGACCCTGGGCAGGGGCAAACACTGAAGCTTTCTTT. This codes for CASRPWAGANTEAFF.

Only a few counts were recorded for this clonotype. V is TRBV11-2 and J is TRBJ2-1; D tentatively fits TRBD1 or TRBD2 (5 bases each). V lost 5 bases and J 9 bases, leaving 17 bases between the germline ends. The length of the CDR3 is 14 residues. Germline loops: CDR1 SGHAT, CDR2 FQNNGV. CDR3 sequence: CASSIPGRLPEQFF. In DNA form, the CDR3 reads TGTGCCAGCAGCATCCCGGGACGGTTACCTGAGCAGTTCTTC.

This clonotype was counted once. The gene calls are TRBV5-4 and TRBJ2-1; 8 bases are a match to TRBD1. The junction had 6 bases not matched to a gene; V was cut back by 2 bases and J by 5 bases. Germline CDR1 and CDR2: SGHNT and YYREEE (reference sequence). The CDR3 runs 15 residues. CDR3 loop: CASSFWDRRNNEQFF. The CDR3 nucleotides read TGTGCCAGCAGCTTTTGGGACAGGAGGAACAATGAGCAGTTCTTC.

This chain joins TRBV3-1 and TRBJ2-3; TRBD2 is a possible D gene (5 bases). The germline V gene has CDR1 LGHDT and CDR2 YNNKEL (reference sequence). Trimming shortened V by 4 bases and J by 4 bases, and 9 bases separated the two germline ends. The CDR3 is 13 amino acids. The DNA for the CDR3 is TGTGCCAGCAGCCCGGACTCCGCAGATACGCAGTATTTT. Its protein is CASSPDSADTQYF.

Only a few counts were recorded for this clonotype. This chain joins TRBV2 and TRBJ2-3, with 10 bases lining up with TRBD1. With 3 bases clipped from V and 4 bases from J, the junction kept 4 bases outside the gene matches. CDR1 is SNHLY and CDR2 is FYNNEI in the germline V gene. This CDR3 is 15 amino acids long. This CDR3 is CASSEPGQGSDTQYF. The CDR3 nucleotides are TGTGCCAGCAGTGAGCCGGGACAGGGGTCAGATACGCAGTATTTT. Full variable domain (rest looked up from reference TRBV2 and TRBJ2-3): EPEVTQTPSHQVTQMGQEVILRCVPISNHLYFYWYRQILGQKVEFLVSFYNNEISEKSEIFDDQFSVERPDGSNFTLKIRSTKLEDSAMYFCASSEPGQGSDTQYFGPGTRLTVL.

About this clonotype: This sequence may be a read error, since a much larger clone differs from it by one base. The chain combines TRBV4-1 with TRBJ2-4; TRBD2 agrees at 9 bases. Germline loops: CDR1 MGHRA, CDR2 YSYEKL. This CDR3 spans 15 amino acids. After removal of 3 bases from V and 8 bases from J, the junction contained 8 bases not matched to a gene. The CDR3 loop reads CASSHRTSDRDIQYF. CDR3 bases: TGCGCCAGCAGCCATCGGACTAGCGACAGGGACATTCAGTACTTC.

A few counts support this clonotype. J is TRBJ1-3 and V is TRBV29-1, with D possibly being TRBD1 (5 bases). Germline V gene sequence: CDR1 SQVTM, CDR2 ANQGSEA. This CDR3 has 17 residues. The germline V and J ends were trimmed by 3 bases and 0 bases, with 18 bases remaining between them. CDR3 residues: CSVEKSGEGFSGNTIYF. In DNA form, the CDR3 reads TGCAGCGTTGAGAAAAGCGGGGAGGGGTTCTCTGGAAACACCATATATTTT. The full variable domain, rest sourced from reference TRBV29-1 and TRBJ1-3, is SAVISQKPSRDICQRGTSLTIQCQVDSQVTMMFWYRQQPGQSLTLIATANQGSEATYESGFVIDKFPISRPNLTFSTLTVSNMSPEDSSIYLCSVEKSGEGFSGNTIYFGEGSWLTVV.

The chain couples TRBV4-1 to TRBJ2-1, with D hard to call. V shed 0 bases and J shed 10 bases, with 22 bases lying between them. The CDR3 extends over 17 amino acids. Germline V CDR1 and CDR2: MGHRA, YSYEKL. The CDR3 sequence is CASSQDHGQEYTEEQFF. The DNA for the CDR3 is TGCGCCAGCAGCCAAGATCATGGGCAGGAGTACACGGAGGAGCAGTTCTTC.

This clonotype was observed a handful of times. The chain links TRBV4-2 to TRBJ2-3; a possible D gene is TRBD1 (5 bases). V lost 1 base to trimming and J lost 2 bases, with 16 bases between them. The length of the CDR3 is 17 residues. Per the germline V gene, CDR1 is LGHNA and CDR2 is YNFKEQ. The CDR3 loop is CASSQVAGLGVTDTQYF. For the CDR3, the DNA is TGTGCCAGCAGCCAAGTAGCAGGGCTCGGAGTCACAGATACGCAGTATTTT.

This clonotype was counted ten times or more. The chain couples TRBV6-4 to TRBJ1-1; possibly TRBD1 for D (5 bases). This CDR3 has 13 amino acids. The germline gives CDR1 MRHNA, CDR2 SNTAGT. V was clipped by 2 bases and J by 2 bases, with 6 bases between them. The CDR3 region has the DNA TGTGCCAGCAGTGACCGGGACAACACTGAAGCTTTCTTT. Protein product: CASSDRDNTEAFF.

This clonotype was observed a handful of times. The rearrangement joins TRBV6-5 to TRBJ2-5; D may be TRBD2 (5 bases). Per the germline V gene, CDR1 is MNHEY and CDR2 is SVGAGI. Trimming shortened V by 0 bases and J by 4 bases, and 18 bases separated the two germline ends. The CDR3 loop spans 17 amino acids. The CDR3: CASSYSSHSIASETQYF. The CDR3 DNA sequence: TGTGCCAGCAGTTACTCGAGCCACTCAATAGCGTCAGAGACCCAGTACTTC.

In its sample, this clonotype was seen a few times. CDR3 nucleotide sequence: TGTGCCAGCAGTTTGGGCAGGGTGAATCAGCCCCAGCATTTT. This codes for CASSLGRVNQPQHF. The chain combines TRBV12-3 or TRBV12-4 with TRBJ1-5, with D tentatively TRBD1 (5 bases). Trimming cost V 3 bases and J 4 bases, with 10 bases left between them. This CDR3 contains 14 residues.

The table lists this clonotype with a few counts. The chain carries TRBV15 and TRBJ2-7; D remains unclear. CDR3 length: 13 residues. From germline, CDR1 is LNHNV and CDR2 YYDKDF (reference sequence). Trimming pared 2 bases from V and 3 bases from J, leaving 8 bases between. This CDR3 is CATSRSLVYEQYF. DNA for the CDR3: TGTGCCACCAGCAGATCGCTCGTCTACGAGCAGTACTTC.

This chain joins TRBV4-1 and TRBJ1-1, with D possibly matching TRBD1 (6 bases). V lost 4 bases and J lost 6, with 15 bases in between. This CDR3 is 14 amino acids long. Germline V gene sequence: CDR1 MGHRA, CDR2 YSYEKL. In nucleotides, the CDR3 is TGCGCCAGCAGCCCCAAAGGAGGGGGTGCTGAAGCTTTCTTT. Residues: CASSPKGGGAEAFF.

In its sample, this clonotype was seen a few times. The rearrangement uses TRBV4-3 and TRBJ2-3; the D is unclear. Germline V gene sequence: CDR1 LGHNA, CDR2 YSLEER. This CDR3 contains 13 residues. Trimming stripped 4 bases from V and 5 bases from J, with 10 bases between. CDR3: CASSLTRGDTQYF. CDR3 nucleotides: TGCGCCAGCAGCCTCACGCGTGGAGATACGCAGTATTTT.

This clonotype was picked up a small number of times. The chain has TRBV4-1 and TRBJ2-6; D call uncertain. Germline values: CDR1 MGHRA, CDR2 YSYEKL. The CDR3 is made up of 16 amino acids. V was shortened by 0 bases and J by 2 bases, with 8 bases between the two germline ends. The CDR3 is CASSQDAGAGANVLTF. CDR3 in DNA: TGCGCCAGCAGCCAAGATGCTGGGGCTGGGGCCAACGTCCTGACTTTC.

This chain uses TRBV11-3 with TRBJ1-5; D gene ambiguous. This CDR3 contains 12 residues. Trimming cost V 8 bases and J 5 bases, with 10 bases left between them. The V gene's germline CDR1 is SGHNT and CDR2 YENEEA. The CDR3 DNA reads as TGTGCCAGCCAGGCGGAGGATCAGCCCCAGCATTTT. This translates into CASQAEDQPQHF.

This clonotype was seen repeatedly, ten times or more. J is TRBJ2-1 and V is TRBV4-3, with D uncertain. The CDR3 contains 15 residues. The V and J ends lost 0 bases and 3 bases respectively, with 9 bases between them. CDR1 LGHNA and CDR2 YSLEER come from the germline V gene. The CDR3 loop is CASSQDVGLYNEQFF. In DNA form, the CDR3 reads TGCGCCAGCAGCCAAGATGTCGGCCTCTACAATGAGCAGTTCTTC.

The chain carries TRBV19 and TRBJ2-3; D may correspond to TRBD1 or TRBD2 (6 bases each). From germline, CDR1 is LNHDA and CDR2 SQIVND (reference sequence). The CDR3 totals 16 residues. V was pared by 5 bases and J by 3 bases, with 18 bases between. CDR3 residues: CASSPIRGLLTDTQYF. CDR3 bases: TGTGCCAGTAGTCCCATCCGGGGGCTACTTACAGATACGCAGTATTTT.